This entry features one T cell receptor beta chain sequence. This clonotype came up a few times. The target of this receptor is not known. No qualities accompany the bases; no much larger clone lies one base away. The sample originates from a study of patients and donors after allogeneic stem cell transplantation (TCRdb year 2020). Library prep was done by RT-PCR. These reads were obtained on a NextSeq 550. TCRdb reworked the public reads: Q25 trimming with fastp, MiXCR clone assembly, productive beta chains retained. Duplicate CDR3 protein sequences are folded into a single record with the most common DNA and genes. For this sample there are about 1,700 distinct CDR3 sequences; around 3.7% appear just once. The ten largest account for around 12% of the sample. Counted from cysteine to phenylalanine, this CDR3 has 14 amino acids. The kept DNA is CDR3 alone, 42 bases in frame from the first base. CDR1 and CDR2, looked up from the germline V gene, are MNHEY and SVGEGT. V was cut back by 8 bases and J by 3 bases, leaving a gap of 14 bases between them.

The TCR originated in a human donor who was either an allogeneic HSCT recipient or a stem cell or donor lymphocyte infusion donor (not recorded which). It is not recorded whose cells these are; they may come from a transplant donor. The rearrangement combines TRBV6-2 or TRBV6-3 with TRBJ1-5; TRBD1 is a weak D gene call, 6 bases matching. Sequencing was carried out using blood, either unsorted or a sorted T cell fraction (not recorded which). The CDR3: CASADDRYNQPQHF. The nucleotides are TGTGCCAGCGCAGACGACAGGTACAATCAGCCCCAGCATTTT.